This T cell receptor (beta chain) is from a study of shared clonotypes between healthy human individuals. Background on the study: Three plates each covered CD4 naive and memory; CD8 naive two, CD8 memory one.

The assay was carried out at the deep level. Clones were read by immunoSEQ multiplex PCR, and TCRdb kept only the in-frame ones, dropping some. The data show under 2,500,000 clones, with nearly 97% seen just once and over 0.1% held by the top ten. V was trimmed by 0 bases and J by 4 bases, leaving 12 bases between them. Germline V gene lookup returns CDR1 SGHRS and CDR2 YFSETQ. The CDR3 runs 15 residues. The material sequenced was naive CD4+ T cells sorted from blood. Noted subset: CD45RA+ positively selected. The chain links TRBV5-1 to TRBJ2-3, with a tentative D call TRBD1 (5 bases). The sequence came from a young man in good health. The CDR3 bases are TGCGCCAGCAGCTTGGCACAGGTTTTAGCAGATACGCAGTATTTT. It yields the protein CASSLAQVLADTQYF.